This note documents a single TCR beta chain sequence. Data came from immunoSEQ multiplex PCR; TCRdb stores just in-frame clones and leaves some out. The sample gives 150,000 to 200,000 clones, approximately 70% of which show up once; less than 11% is in the top ten. These data belong to a study of shared clonotypes between healthy human individuals. This CDR3 is built from 13 residues. V lost 4 bases to trimming and J lost 5 bases, with 7 bases between them. CDR1 SGHRS and CDR2 YFSETQ come from the germline V gene. Donors comprised healthy HIV-negative adults lacking recent acute infections or vaccinations. CD4+ cells were split into CD45RA+ naive and CD45RA-negative memory subsets.

The receptor comes from a man in his thirties or forties in good health. J is TRBJ2-6 and V is TRBV5-1, with unresolved D. Sample: memory CD4+ T cells sorted from blood. Subset reported: CD45RA-negative fraction. CDR3 sequence reads: CASSQQRANVLTF. CDR3 nucleotide sequence: TGCGCCAGCAGCCAGCAAAGGGCCAACGTCCTGACTTTC.